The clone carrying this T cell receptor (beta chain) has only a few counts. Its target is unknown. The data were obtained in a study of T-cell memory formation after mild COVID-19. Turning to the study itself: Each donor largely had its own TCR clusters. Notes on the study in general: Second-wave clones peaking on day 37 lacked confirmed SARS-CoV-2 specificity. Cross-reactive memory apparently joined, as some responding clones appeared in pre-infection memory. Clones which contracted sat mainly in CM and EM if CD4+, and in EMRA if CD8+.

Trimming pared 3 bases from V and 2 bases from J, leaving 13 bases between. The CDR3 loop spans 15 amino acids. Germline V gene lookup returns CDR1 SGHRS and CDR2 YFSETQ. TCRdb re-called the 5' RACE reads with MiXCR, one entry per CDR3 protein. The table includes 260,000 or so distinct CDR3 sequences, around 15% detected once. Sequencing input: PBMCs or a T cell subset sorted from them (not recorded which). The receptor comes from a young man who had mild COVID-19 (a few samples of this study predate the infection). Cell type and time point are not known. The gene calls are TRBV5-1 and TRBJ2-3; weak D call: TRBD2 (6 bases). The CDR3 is CASSSGEIHTDTQYF. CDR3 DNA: TGCGCCAGCAGCTCGGGGGAGATACACACAGATACGCAGTATTTT.